The sequence of this TCR beta chain was determined in a study of vaccination effects on CD4 cells after COVID-19. Study context: Pools of viral peptides were used by the ViraFEST assay to expand antigen-specific CD4+ T cells ahead of sequencing. It was a median of 72 days after the second dose that post-vaccine samples were obtained. Broader study findings: Few convalescent patients were studied, and early post-infection samples were lacking.

The CDR3 has 14 residues. V lost 0 bases and J lost 0, with 5 bases in between. CDR1 is MNHNS and CDR2 is SASEGT in the germline V gene. Profiled with immunoSEQ multiplex PCR; TCRdb holds only in-frame clones, not every one. The data hold tens of thousands of clones, with just over 75% observed a single time. Comment on this clone: Its cognate antigen is unknown.

Culture lasted 10 days before CD4+ T cell isolation. A PCR test confirmed that the person had SARS-CoV-2 infection between March and December 2020. Participants each got two BNT162b2 or mRNA-1273 vaccine doses. Cells had half their medium changed to IL-2 medium on days 3 and 7. The specimen was CD4+ T cells from PBMCs cultured without peptide, collected after COVID-19 vaccination. This sequence was found in a human donor who had a prior SARS-CoV-2 infection. The gene calls are TRBV6-1 and TRBJ1-2; no definite D call. Here the CDR3 DNA reads TGTGCCAGCAGTGAAGCACAGACTAACTATGGCTACACCTTC. It specifies CASSEAQTNYGYTF.